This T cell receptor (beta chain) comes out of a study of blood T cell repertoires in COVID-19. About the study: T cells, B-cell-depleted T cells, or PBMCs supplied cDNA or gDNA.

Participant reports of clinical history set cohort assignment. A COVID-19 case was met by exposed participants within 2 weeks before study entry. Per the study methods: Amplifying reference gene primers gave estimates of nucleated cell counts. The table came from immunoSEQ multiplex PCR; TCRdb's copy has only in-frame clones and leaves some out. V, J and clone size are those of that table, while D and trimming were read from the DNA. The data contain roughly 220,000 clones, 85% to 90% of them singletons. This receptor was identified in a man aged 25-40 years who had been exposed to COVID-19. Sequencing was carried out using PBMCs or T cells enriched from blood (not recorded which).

The CDR3 sequence: CASRRDSRNEKLFF. CDR3 nucleotides: TGTGCCAGTAGGCGGGACAGCCGTAATGAAAAACTGTTTTTT. V gene TRBV19 combines with J gene TRBJ1-4; 7 nucleotides match TRBD1. Germline V gene data show CDR1 as LNHDA and CDR2 as SQIVND (reference sequence). The CDR3 runs 14 residues. V shed 6 bases and J 4 bases; nucleotides not matched to a gene: 5.